The clone carrying this T cell receptor (beta chain) was seen a handful of times. The antigen is unknown. This sample is drawn from a study of Graves' ophthalmopathy and Graves' hyperthyroidism. V was pared by 1 base and J by 0 bases, with 6 bases of the junction left unmatched. Germline values: CDR1 SGHVS, CDR2 FQNEAQ. The CDR3 extends over 17 amino acids. Using RNA transcripts, the TCR beta CDR3 regions were amplified. The workflow started with a first-round RT-PCR run with HTBI primers and then moved on to a second-round multiplex PCR. TCRdb reprocessed the multiplex PCR reads via MiXCR and lists one record per CDR3 protein. The repertoire holds 150,000 to 200,000 distinct CDR3 sequences, with under 45% as singletons. Certain patients were not enrolled. These were patients with other autoimmune diseases, uncontrolled infections, pregnancy or lactation. Regarding the study as a whole: In blood, most expanded thyroid clonotypes above 0.001 frequency were also detected.

The sequence came from a man aged 25-40 years with Graves' ophthalmopathy. The chain carries TRBV7-8 and TRBJ1-1, with 9 bases aligning to TRBD1. The material sequenced was peripheral blood. This chain's CDR3 is CASSLGQGDNVNTEAFF. The CDR3 DNA follows: TGTGCCAGCAGCTTAGGACAGGGGGACAACGTGAACACTGAAGCTTTCTTT.